This T cell receptor beta chain came from a study of Ad26.COV2.S vaccination and SARS-CoV-2 variants. Study background: The authors gave Ad26.COV2.S intramuscularly, either once or twice 56 days apart.

This clone was recorded once. What it recognizes is unknown. Sequencing was performed with immunoSEQ multiplex PCR; in TCRdb, only in-frame clones are kept and a portion is missing. Here the sample spans a few hundred thousand clones, 85% to 90% being singletons. Regarding the study as a whole: Relative to placebo recipients, vaccine recipients exhibited elevated spike-specific TCR breadth.

The CDR3 covers 17 residues. The trim removed 4 bases at V and 4 bases at J, leaving 8 bases unmatched. Per germline, CDR1 SNHLY and CDR2 FYNNEI. As for treatment: some 19 received Ad26.COV2.S at low or high dose, single or two shots; 5 received placebo; per-sample allocation not given. Following the first vaccine or placebo injection, samples were taken on day 63. Expression of Wuhan-strain SARS-CoV-2 spike came from the Ad26 vector that formed the vaccine. This TCR came from a person between 18 and 59 years old who received the Ad26.COV2.S COVID-19 vaccine or a placebo. Sample: peripheral blood, taken in a trial of Ad26.COV2.S vaccine versus placebo. The gene calls are TRBV2 and TRBJ2-6; 9 bases map to TRBD1. This chain's CDR3 is CASSARQGGSGANVLTF. In DNA, the CDR3 is TGTGCCAGCAGTGCGCGACAGGGGGGTTCCGGGGCCAACGTCCTGACTTTC.